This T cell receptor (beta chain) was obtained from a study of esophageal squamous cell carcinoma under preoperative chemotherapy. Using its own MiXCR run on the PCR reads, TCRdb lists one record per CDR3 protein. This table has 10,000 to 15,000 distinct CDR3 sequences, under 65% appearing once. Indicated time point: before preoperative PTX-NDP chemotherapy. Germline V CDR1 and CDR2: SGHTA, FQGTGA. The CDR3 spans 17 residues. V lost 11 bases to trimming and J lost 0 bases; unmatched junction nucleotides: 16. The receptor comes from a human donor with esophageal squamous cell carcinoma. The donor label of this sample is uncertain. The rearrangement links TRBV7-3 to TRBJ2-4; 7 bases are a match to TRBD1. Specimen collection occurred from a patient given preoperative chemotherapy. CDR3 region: CALQGQGEGGAKNIQYF. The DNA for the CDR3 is TGTGCCTTACAGGGGCAGGGAGAAGGGGGAGCCAAAAACATTCAGTACTTC.